Below are 25 T cell receptor beta chains sequenced from a single sample in a study of cytomegalovirus exposure and HLA in healthy donors (dated by TCRdb to between 2016 and 2019). The method behind the library was the immunoSEQ multiplex PCR assay. For the multiplex PCR, a mixture combining 60 forward primers for TCR Vbeta segments and 13 reverse primers for TCR Jbeta segments was used. TCRdb holds this immuneACCESS table with in-frame rearrangements only. Some clones are missing; in checked studies, unresolved V genes explain under half, and the rest has no known cause. The sample table records 170,000 or so clones; roughly 80% of these occur just once. 6% to 7.5% of the sample is in the top ten clones. The sequenced sample was PBMCs. The receptor source for this set is a man between 25 and 39 years old in good health and CMV-seropositive.

This clone was seen more than once but under ten times. The CDR3 nucleotides read TGTGCCAGCAGCCTGCGCGGGACAGTCCAAGAGACCCAGTACTTC. This codes for CASSLRGTVQETQYF. The chain carries TRBV7-2 and TRBJ2-5, with D possibly TRBD1 on 7 matching bases. The CDR3 covers 15 residues. V lost 5 bases and J lost 1, with 14 bases in between. Germline-derived CDR1 and CDR2 are SGHTA and FQGNSA. Based on the CDR3 plus reference TRBV7-2 and TRBJ2-5, the full variable domain is GAGVSQSPSNKVTEKGKDVELRCDPISGHTALYWYRQSLGQGLEFLIYFQGNSAPDKSGLPSDRFSAERTGGSVSTLTIQRTQQEDSAVYLCASSLRGTVQETQYFGPGTRLLVL.

On this clone: The junction and the germline gene differ at one end; a read error may be behind it. J is TRBJ2-1 and V is TRBV6-5; 9 bases align to TRBD2. Per germline, CDR1 MNHEY and CDR2 SVGAGI. The CDR3 is made up of 16 amino acids. This chain's CDR3 is CASSSVGSGGYTEQFF. The CDR3 coding sequence is TGTGCCAGCAGTTCCGTTGGGAGCGGGGGGTACACTGAGCAGTTCTTC.

V gene TRBV21-1 combines with J gene TRBJ2-2; TRBD1, the table's D call, lacks a check against the DNA. TRBV21-1 is described as a pseudogene. The CDR3 contains 15 residues. CDR3 DNA sequence: TGTGCCAGCAGCAAAAGGACAGGGGTGGCCGGGGAGCTGTTTTTT. Translated, it gives CASSKRTGVAGELFF.

Here the CDR3 DNA reads TGTGCCAGCAGCGCCGCGGGGGTAGCGGGGGCCTACGAGCAGTACTTC. Translation: CASSAAGVAGAYEQYF. The V call is TRBV9, the J call TRBJ2-7; 9 bases map to TRBD2. Germline lookup yields CDR1 SGDLS and CDR2 YYNGEE. The length of the CDR3 is 16 residues. The V gene end was trimmed by 3 bases and the J gene end by 2 bases; junction bases not matched to a gene: 9.

This clone has only a few counts. The chain recombines TRBV29-1 with TRBJ2-5; D is ambiguous. V gave up 7 bases and J gave up 2 bases, with 5 bases separating them. CDR1 and CDR2 (germline): SQVTM, ANQGSEA. The CDR3 is 10 residues long. CDR3 loop: CSATQETQYF. CDR3 DNA sequence: TGCAGCGCCACACAAGAGACCCAGTACTTC.

The genes are TRBV10-2 and TRBJ1-5; 8 positions agree with TRBD1. Trimming at V came to 4 bases and at J to 11 bases, leaving 13 bases not matched to a gene. Germline loops: CDR1 WSHSY, CDR2 SAAADI. The CDR3 sequence is 15 residues long. CDR3 protein: CASSAGTGSQFAQHF. In nucleotides, the CDR3 is TGCGCCAGCAGTGCCGGGACAGGCTCCCAATTTGCCCAGCATTTT.

The table lists this clone with a count of one. The CDR3 DNA sequence: TGTGCCAGCAGCTTAGCTGGGACAGCCAAACCCTACGAGCAGTACTTC. Amino acid sequence: CASSLAGTAKPYEQYF. This chain uses TRBV11-2 with TRBJ2-7, with 7 bases lining up with TRBD1. CDR1 and CDR2 (germline): SGHAT, FQNNGV. This CDR3 has 16 amino acids. V lost 1 base, J lost 2 bases, and 8 bases stayed unmatched.

The V gene is TRBV7-3, the J gene TRBJ2-3; 13 nucleotides line up with TRBD2. The V segment lost 5 bases and the J segment 1 base; nucleotides outside the gene matches: 3. This CDR3 comprises 16 residues. CDR1 is SGHTA, CDR2 FQGTGA, per germline. The CDR3 nucleotides are TGTGCCAGCAGCGAGACTAGCGGGAGGCGCACAGATACGCAGTATTTT. This sequence encodes CASSETSGRRTDTQYF.

This clone was seen once. V usage is TRBV5-6 and J usage is TRBJ2-2; no firm D call. V gave up 3 bases and J gave up 3 bases, with 24 bases separating them. Germline loops: CDR1 SGHDT, CDR2 YYEEEE. CDR3 length: 19 amino acids. The CDR3 DNA sequence: TGTGCCAGCAGCTCCTTTTTGCAACAGCTCCCTAAGGACACCGGGGAGCTGTTTTTT. Translation: CASSSFLQQLPKDTGELFF.

V usage is TRBV11-3 and J usage is TRBJ2-1, with 9 bases that match TRBD1. J was trimmed by 5 bases and V by 1 base; bases with no gene match: 6. CDR3 length: 16 residues. Germline assignment: CDR1 SGHNT and CDR2 YENEEA. The CDR3 region has the DNA TGTGCCAGCAGCTTAGCTCCGGGACAGGGTCACAATGAGCAGTTCTTC. Translating it yields CASSLAPGQGHNEQFF.

The chain recombines TRBV9 with TRBJ2-1; 8 bases line up with TRBD2. Losses at the gene ends were 4 bases for V and 3 bases for J; bases not matched to a gene: 6. CDR1 SGDLS and CDR2 YYNGEE come from the germline V gene. This CDR3 spans 15 amino acids. The CDR3 DNA follows: TGTGCCAGCAGCTTGCGGGGGGAATACTACAATGAGCAGTTCTTC. Encoded protein: CASSLRGEYYNEQFF.

The CDR3 reads CATGQGNYGYTF. The CDR3 DNA reads TGTGCCACGGGACAGGGCAACTATGGCTACACCTTC. J is TRBJ1-2 and V is TRBV6-5; 9 bases map to TRBD1. J lost 2 bases, V lost 10 bases, and 2 bases had no gene match. The CDR3 has 12 amino acids. Germline V lookup: CDR1 MNHEY, CDR2 SVGAGI.

This chain connects TRBV6-4 to TRBJ1-2; 9 bases match TRBD1. The germline CDR1 and CDR2 sequences are MRHNA and SNTAGT. The CDR3 is 15 amino acids. Trimming removed 3 bases from V and 8 bases from J; junction bases left unmatched: 10. The CDR3 DNA reads TGTGCCAGCAGTGAAGGAGGACAGGGGATGGAAGGCTACACCTTC. Its protein is CASSEGGQGMEGYTF.

The genes are TRBV7-2 and TRBJ2-4; 7 bases align to TRBD1. The CDR3 spans 16 residues. Per the germline V gene, CDR1 is SGHTA and CDR2 is FQGNSA. The junction had 7 bases not matched to a gene; V was cut back by 5 bases and J by 0 bases. This chain's CDR3 is CASSVSGTVAKNIQYF. The CDR3 DNA reads as TGTGCCAGCAGCGTATCCGGGACAGTAGCCAAAAACATTCAGTACTTC.

The rearrangement uses TRBV5-4 and TRBJ2-6; D perhaps matches TRBD2 (6 bases). The length of the CDR3 is 18 residues. The V and J ends lost 1 base and 3 bases respectively, with 17 bases between them. CDR1 is SGHNT and CDR2 is YYREEE in the germline V gene (reference sequence). The CDR3 sequence: CASSLSWGRSSGANVLTF. Here the CDR3 DNA reads TGTGCCAGCAGCTTGAGTTGGGGGAGGTCGAGTGGGGCCAACGTCCTGACTTTC.

The chain has TRBV7-2 and TRBJ2-6; the D gene is possibly TRBD1 (5 bases). Trimming stripped 5 bases from V and 0 bases from J, with 14 bases between. Germline V CDR1 and CDR2: SGHTA, FQGNSA. The length of the CDR3 is 17 residues. The CDR3 here is CASSPETDLSGANVLTF. In DNA form, the CDR3 reads TGTGCCAGCAGCCCAGAGACAGACCTCTCTGGGGCCAACGTCCTGACTTTC.

Only a few counts were recorded for this clone. The gene calls are TRBV7-6 and TRBJ2-2; 10 nucleotides line up with TRBD1. Trimming at V came to 5 bases and at J to 4 bases, leaving 4 bases not matched to a gene. Per the germline V gene, CDR1 is SGHVS and CDR2 is FNYEAQ. The CDR3 spans 15 residues. CDR3 DNA sequence: TGTGCCAGCAGCGGGACAGGGGTCAGCACCGGGGAGCTGTTTTTT. Translation: CASSGTGVSTGELFF.

This rearrangement joins TRBV27 to TRBJ2-2; weak D call: TRBD2 (5 bases). CDR3 size: 16 residues. CDR1 is MNHEY, CDR2 SMNVEV, per germline (reference sequence). Trimming removed 2 bases at V and 0 bases at J, with 10 bases between. CDR3 protein: CASSLRGPPNTGELFF. CDR3 DNA sequence: TGTGCCAGCAGTTTACGGGGTCCGCCGAACACCGGGGAGCTGTTTTTT.

The rearrangement uses TRBV19 and TRBJ2-3, with D possibly TRBD2 on 6 matching bases. The CDR3 contains 14 residues. The germline CDR1 and CDR2 sequences are LNHDA and SQIVND (reference sequence). V was shortened by 9 bases and J by 2 bases, with 15 bases between the two germline ends. In DNA form, the CDR3 reads TGTGCCAGCACCACCGGGACTTCCACAGATACGCAGTATTTT. It specifies CASTTGTSTDTQYF.

The DNA of the CDR3 is TGTGCCAGCAGTCTTACTCTGAACACTGAAGCTTTCTTT. Its translation: CASSLTLNTEAFF. The rearrangement joins TRBV2 to TRBJ1-1; D is uncertain. Germline V gene sequence: CDR1 SNHLY, CDR2 FYNNEI. The V end lost 5 bases, the J end lost 0 bases, and 7 bases lay between the germline ends. The length of the CDR3 is 13 residues.

The rearrangement uses TRBV7-9 and TRBJ2-2; 9 bases match TRBD1. The ends lost 10 bases at V and 7 bases at J; junction bases unmatched: 16. Germline CDR1 and CDR2: SEHNR and FQNEAQ (reference sequence). The CDR3 extends over 16 amino acids. The CDR3 DNA reads TGTGCCATCAGGACGGGGACAGGGAGGGGAGACGGGGAGCTGTTTTTT. Its translation: CAIRTGTGRGDGELFF.

The chain couples TRBV6-5 to TRBJ2-3; D might be TRBD1 (6 bases). Trimming took off 2 bases at V and 5 bases at J, with 11 bases between the two ends. This CDR3 is 14 amino acids long. Germline values: CDR1 MNHEY, CDR2 SVGAGI. CDR3 sequence: CASSYRDTKDTQYF. The CDR3 DNA is TGTGCCAGCAGTTACCGGGACACTAAAGATACGCAGTATTTT.

The V and J genes are TRBV6-4 and TRBJ2-3; TRBD1 aligns across 9 bases. The germline gives CDR1 MRHNA, CDR2 SNTAGT. V gave up 6 bases and J gave up 2 bases; unmatched junction bases: 6. The length of the CDR3 is 15 residues. In DNA, the CDR3 is TGTGCCAGCAGCGATGGACAGGGGATCACAGATACGCAGTATTTT. It encodes CASSDGQGITDTQYF.

The J gene is TRBJ1-6, the V gene TRBV18, with D unclear. In germline, CDR1 is KGHSH, CDR2 LQKENI. V lost 1 base and J 8 bases, leaving 12 bases between the germline ends. This CDR3 contains 15 residues. As DNA, the CDR3 is TGTGCCAGCTCACCACTGGGAGGGCGCGATTCACCCCTCCACTTT. This codes for CASSPLGGRDSPLHF.

This chain uses TRBV5-4 with TRBJ2-7, with TRBD2 as a possible D gene (5 bases). Deletions cut 4 bases from V and 0 bases from J, with 11 bases between. Germline V gene lookup returns CDR1 SGHNT and CDR2 YYREEE (reference sequence). The length of the CDR3 is 14 residues. CDR3 residues: CASSVRGNSYEQYF. Written as DNA, the CDR3 is TGTGCCAGCAGCGTCCGGGGTAACTCCTACGAGCAGTACTTC.